These 21 T cell receptor beta chains were sequenced from one sample in a study of vaccination and CD4 T cells after COVID-19. An Oncomine TCR Beta short-read assay was used to sequence the DNA from cultured CD4+ T cells. Scientists extracted genomic DNA from CD4+ T cells grown in culture. MiXCR was run by TCRdb on the PCR reads, yielding one entry per CDR3 protein. The profile shows 8,000 to 9,500 distinct CDR3 sequences, 30% to 35% of them singletons. The treatment is: approximately 11-day PBMC culture with coronavirus spike peptide pools or control peptides (ViraFEST assay). Before the COVID-19 pandemic (2011-2018), CD4+ T cells were obtained from the unexposed donor. These TCRs' antigens remain unknown. Sequencing was done on a sample of CD4+ T cells from blood, cultured in vitro. Every receptor here comes from a human donor in good health.

This rearrangement joins TRBV24-1 to TRBJ2-1, with D tentatively TRBD1 (6 bases). Trimming cost V 0 bases and J 7 bases, with 12 bases left between them. CDR1 and CDR2 from the germline V gene are KGHDR and SFDVKD. The CDR3 runs 15 residues. The CDR3 bases are TGTGCCACCAGTGATTTGGCAGGGGATCGGAATGAGCAGTTCTTC. This sequence encodes CATSDLAGDRNEQFF.

The sample holds a few counts of this clonotype. The chain couples TRBV6-5 to TRBJ1-5; D call uncertain. The CDR3 is 14 residues long. Germline CDR1 is MNHEY and CDR2 is SVGAGI. V was pared by 4 bases and J by 5 bases, with 12 bases between. In DNA, the CDR3 is TGTGCCAGCAGTTTGCTGTCTGGGTATCAGCCCCAGCATTTT. It codes for CASSLLSGYQPQHF.

This clonotype has more than one count but fewer than ten. The chain employs TRBV12-3 or TRBV12-4 and TRBJ2-7, with D maybe TRBD2 (7 bases). The V gene lost 6 bases and the J gene lost 6 bases, with 18 bases spanning the gap. The CDR3 sequence is 14 residues long. The DNA of the CDR3 is TGTGCCAGCAGCTCGAGTGGGCGGGGGCGCGAGCAGTACTTC. It codes for CASSSSGRGREQYF.

CDR3 in amino acids: CSARDRRDHNEQFF. The CDR3 DNA reads as TGCAGTGCTAGAGATCGCAGGGATCACAATGAGCAGTTCTTC. The chain combines TRBV20-1 with TRBJ2-1; D might be TRBD1 (5 bases). Trimming pared 0 bases from V and 5 bases from J, leaving 11 bases between. Per the germline V gene, CDR1 is DFQATT and CDR2 is SNEGSKA (reference sequence). This CDR3 spans 14 amino acids.

V gene TRBV20-1 combines with J gene TRBJ2-1; weak D call: TRBD2 (6 bases). Germline V gives CDR1 DFQATT, CDR2 SNEGSKA (reference sequence). The V gene lost 0 bases and the J gene lost 4 bases, with 16 bases spanning the gap. This CDR3 has 16 residues. CDR3 protein: CSAREYGGTGYNEQFF. The CDR3 nucleotides read TGCAGTGCTAGAGAATACGGAGGGACGGGTTACAATGAGCAGTTCTTC.

The chain uses TRBV7-8 and TRBJ1-6; 9 nucleotides line up with TRBD1. The germline V gene encodes CDR1 SGHVS and CDR2 FQNEAQ. The CDR3 runs to 15 residues. V lost 1 base and J lost 7; bases outside the gene matches: 2. The CDR3 coding sequence is TGTGCCAGCAGCTTAGTACAGGGGGCAAATTCACCCCTCCACTTT. This translates into CASSLVQGANSPLHF.

This clonotype was seen once. This chain connects TRBV19 to TRBJ1-1, with 8 bases identical to TRBD1. Germline CDR1 reads LNHDA; CDR2 reads SQIVND (reference sequence). The CDR3 contains 16 residues. V lost 5 bases, J lost 1 base, and 9 bases stayed unmatched. This CDR3 reads CASSSRQGQGNTEAFF. CDR3 DNA sequence: TGTGCCAGTAGTTCTCGACAGGGGCAGGGGAACACTGAAGCTTTCTTT. The whole variable domain, remainder taken from reference TRBV19 and TRBJ1-1, is DGGITQSPKYLFRKEGQNVTLSCEQNLNHDAMYWYRQDPGQGLRLIYYSQIVNDFQKGDIAEGYSVSREKKESFPLTVTSAQKNPTAFYLCASSSRQGQGNTEAFFGQGTRLTVV.

This clonotype was seen only a few times. The chain has TRBV24-1 and TRBJ2-1; D ambiguous. V was shortened by 3 bases and J by 4 bases, with 15 bases between the two germline ends. The germline CDR1 and CDR2 sequences are KGHDR and SFDVKD. The CDR3 spans 16 residues. The CDR3 spells CATSDVERHGYNEQFF. CDR3 nucleotide sequence: TGTGCCACCAGTGATGTTGAGAGGCACGGATACAATGAGCAGTTCTTC.

This chain links TRBV6-1 with TRBJ1-6; 8 nucleotides agree with TRBD1. Germline CDR1 MNHNS, CDR2 SASEGT. There are 15 residues in the CDR3. After removal of 6 bases from V and 9 bases from J, the junction contained 10 bases not matched to a gene. CDR3 in amino acids: CASRDGQGEGSPLHF. The CDR3 DNA is TGTGCCAGCAGAGACGGACAGGGTGAAGGTTCACCCCTCCACTTT.

The chain joins TRBV19 to TRBJ2-4; D gene uncertain. V lost 3 bases, J lost 0 bases, and 6 bases lay in between. Germline CDR1 and CDR2: LNHDA and SQIVND (reference sequence). This CDR3 has 14 residues. The CDR3 DNA is TGTGCCAGTAGTATGGCCTTAGCCAAAAACATTCAGTACTTC. It specifies CASSMALAKNIQYF.

This chain joins TRBV6-1 and TRBJ1-1; the D is unclear. CDR3 length: 11 residues. Trimming shortened V by 7 bases and J by 6 bases, and 9 bases separated the two germline ends. Per germline, CDR1 MNHNS and CDR2 SASEGT. The CDR3: CASIRGPEAFF. For the CDR3, the DNA is TGTGCCAGCATAAGAGGCCCTGAAGCTTTCTTT.

This rearrangement joins TRBV5-4 to TRBJ2-1; tentative D call: TRBD2 (5 bases). Trimming removed 3 bases at V and 7 bases at J, with 14 bases between. This CDR3 has 14 residues. In germline, CDR1 is SGHNT, CDR2 YYREEE (reference sequence). The CDR3 nucleotides are TGTGCCAGCAGCTCGCGAGGCGGGCGAAATGAGCAGTTCTTC. Encoded protein: CASSSRGGRNEQFF.

There are a few counts of this clonotype. V gene TRBV20-1 combines with J gene TRBJ2-7, with 7 bases lining up with TRBD2. The CDR3 is 14 residues long. Germline-derived CDR1 and CDR2 are DFQATT and SNEGSKA (reference sequence). The J segment lost 1 base and the V segment lost 0 bases, leaving 3 bases of the junction unmatched. CDR3 coding DNA: TGCAGTGCTAGAGAGGGGGGGGTTTCCTACGAGCAGTACTTC. Its translation is CSAREGGVSYEQYF.

On this clonotype: Just one base apart from a much larger clone, this may be a read error. V gene TRBV20-1 combines with J gene TRBJ1-3; D not certain. The ends were cut back, 5 bases at V and 4 bases at J, with 15 bases in the middle. The CDR3 length is 14 residues. Per the germline V gene, CDR1 is DFQATT and CDR2 is SNEGSKA (reference sequence). CDR3 DNA: TGCAGTGCTTGCTTCCAAGGGTCAGGAAACACCATATATTTT. The encoded protein is CSACFQGSGNTIYF.

The V and J genes are TRBV6-1 and TRBJ2-3, with D tentatively TRBD2 (6 bases). Trimming shortened V by 5 bases and J by 2 bases, and 11 bases separated the two germline ends. This CDR3 spans 14 amino acids. CDR1 MNHNS and CDR2 SASEGT come from the germline V gene. CDR3 in DNA: TGTGCCAGCAGTCGCGGGACTCTCACAGATACGCAGTATTTT. It specifies CASSRGTLTDTQYF.

In this sample, this clonotype turned up a few times. The chain links TRBV6-1 to TRBJ1-3; no clear D. The CDR3 has 14 residues. V gave up 6 bases and J gave up 0 bases, with 9 bases separating them. Germline V gives CDR1 MNHNS, CDR2 SASEGT. The CDR3: CASSSKASGNTIYF. In DNA, the CDR3 is TGTGCCAGCAGCTCCAAGGCCTCTGGAAACACCATATATTTT.

The chain employs TRBV6-8 and TRBJ2-3; D is undetermined. CDR1 is MNHGY, CDR2 SAAAGT, per germline. V was cut by 3 bases and J by 2 bases, with 9 bases left in between. This CDR3 has 14 amino acids. The CDR3 nucleotides read TGTGCCAGCAGTTATGGGTATATCACAGATACGCAGTATTTT. This translates into CASSYGYITDTQYF.

The chain uses TRBV9 and TRBJ2-2, with D possibly being TRBD1 or TRBD2 (6 bases each). The CDR3 is 17 amino acids. Germline-derived CDR1 and CDR2 are SGDLS and YYNGEE. Trimming shortened V by 4 bases and J by 5 bases, and 21 bases separated the two germline ends. Here the CDR3 reads CASSSPSGGGRTGELFF. The CDR3 nucleotides read TGTGCCAGCAGCTCCCCCTCCGGAGGGGGGCGAACCGGGGAGCTGTTTTTT.

Here the CDR3 reads CSARDPAGSYNEQFF. In DNA, the CDR3 is TGCAGTGCTAGAGATCCAGCGGGCTCCTACAATGAGCAGTTCTTC. This chain connects TRBV20-1 to TRBJ2-1; the D gene is possibly TRBD2 (6 bases). The CDR3 has 15 amino acids. Trimming took off 0 bases at V and 0 bases at J, with 9 bases between the two ends. Per germline, CDR1 DFQATT and CDR2 SNEGSKA (reference sequence).

The CDR3 reads CASSSLGTGELFF. The DNA for the CDR3 is TGTGCCAGCAGTTCTCTTGGCACCGGGGAGCTGTTTTTT. The genes are TRBV6-5 and TRBJ2-2, with D unresolved. The CDR3 has 13 amino acids. V shed 4 bases and J shed 4 bases, with 7 bases lying between them. Germline V lookup: CDR1 MNHEY, CDR2 SVGAGI.

The gene calls are TRBV7-3 and TRBJ2-6; D possibly matches TRBD1 or TRBD2 (5 bases each). The CDR3 length is 15 residues. Germline loops: CDR1 SGHTA, CDR2 FQGTGA. Trimming shortened V by 6 bases and J by 1 base, and 10 bases separated the two germline ends. For the CDR3, the DNA is TGTGCCAGCAGTCGTGGGGGTTCTGGGGCCAACGTCCTGACTTTC. It is translated as CASSRGGSGANVLTF.